One sample yielded the 5 T cell receptor beta chains listed below, sequenced in a study of T cells in tumors after PD-1 blockade. The assay was immunoSEQ multiplex PCR, and TCRdb's table has in-frame clones only and misses some. The sample includes 15,000 to 20,000 clones, over 70% seen only once; the top ten take just over 25%. The sequencing used PBMCs, collected after anti-PD-1 therapy. All receptors come from a human donor with advanced basal cell or squamous cell carcinoma (not recorded which).

V is TRBV5-1 and J is TRBJ1-2, with D uncertain. Trimming took off 0 bases at V and 2 bases at J, with 11 bases between the two ends. This CDR3 is 15 amino acids long. Germline CDR1 SGHRS, CDR2 YFSETQ. CDR3 loop: CASSLEGLMNYGYTF. The CDR3 nucleotides are TGCGCCAGCAGCTTGGAGGGCCTAATGAACTATGGCTACACCTTC.

The chain uses TRBV5-1 and TRBJ2-1; TRBD2 matches at 7 bases. J lost 6 bases, V lost 0 bases, and 9 bases had no gene match. Germline loops: CDR1 SGHRS, CDR2 YFSETQ. The CDR3 is 16 amino acids. Here the CDR3 reads CASSLGTSEPFNEQFF. The DNA of the CDR3 is TGCGCCAGCAGCTTGGGCACTAGCGAACCATTCAATGAGCAGTTCTTC.

The chain joins TRBV19 to TRBJ2-3; the D is unclear. Germline CDR1 LNHDA, CDR2 SQIVND (reference sequence). The CDR3 spans 12 residues. Trimming cost V 5 bases and J 6 bases, with 9 bases left between them. The CDR3 DNA reads as TGTGCCAGTAGTGTGTTTGGGGATACGCAGTATTTT. As protein: CASSVFGDTQYF.

The chain carries TRBV14 and TRBJ2-7, with D unclear. Trimming pared 1 base from V and 3 bases from J, leaving 7 bases between. This CDR3 region has 13 residues. CDR1 and CDR2 from the germline V gene are SGHDN and FVKESK. CDR3 bases: TGTGCCAGCAGCCAAGTTGAACTCTACGAGCAGTACTTC. Encoded protein: CASSQVELYEQYF.

This chain uses TRBV14 with TRBJ1-2; 9 positions match TRBD1. CDR3 length: 19 residues. Germline values: CDR1 SGHDN, CDR2 FVKESK. V dropped 1 base and J dropped 2; count of bases not matched to a gene: 14. Written as DNA, the CDR3 is TGTGCCAGCAGCCAAGGGTACAGGGGGCTCCCTGGAGGGAACTATGGCTACACCTTC. It is translated as CASSQGYRGLPGGNYGYTF. Drawing the rest from reference TRBV14 and TRBJ1-2, the complete variable domain is EAGVTQFPSHSVIEKGQTVTLRCDPISGHDNLYWYRRVMGKEIKFLLHFVKESKQDESGMPNNRFLAERTGGTYSTLKVQPAELEDSGVYFCASSQGYRGLPGGNYGYTFGSGTRLTVV.